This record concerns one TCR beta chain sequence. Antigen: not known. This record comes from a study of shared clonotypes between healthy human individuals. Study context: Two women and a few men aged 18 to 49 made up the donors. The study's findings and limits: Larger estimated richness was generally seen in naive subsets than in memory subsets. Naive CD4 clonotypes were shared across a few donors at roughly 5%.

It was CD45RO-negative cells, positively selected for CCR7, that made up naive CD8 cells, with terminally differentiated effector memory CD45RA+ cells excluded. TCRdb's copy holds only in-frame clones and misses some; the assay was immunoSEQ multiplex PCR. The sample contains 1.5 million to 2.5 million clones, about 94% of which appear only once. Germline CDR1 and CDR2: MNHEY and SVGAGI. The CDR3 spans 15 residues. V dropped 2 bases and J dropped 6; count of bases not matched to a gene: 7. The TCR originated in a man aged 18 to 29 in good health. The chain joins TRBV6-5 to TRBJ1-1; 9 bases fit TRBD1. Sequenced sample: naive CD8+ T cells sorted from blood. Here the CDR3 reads CASSYPGQGGPEAFF. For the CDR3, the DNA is TGTGCCAGCAGTTACCCGGGACAGGGAGGACCTGAAGCTTTCTTT.